The entry that follows covers one TCR beta chain sequence. The PCR was carried out with 60 Vbeta primers and 13 Jbeta primers. Repertoires were generated with immunoSEQ multiplex PCR, while TCRdb's copy carries only in-frame clones and drops some. The data contain 95,000 to 100,000 clones, around four fifths of them singletons. This specimen belongs to a study of cytomegalovirus exposure and HLA in healthy donors. Study-level information: Most donors, approximately 82% of over 300 genotyped, fell in the Caucasian-associated ancestry cluster.

The CDR3 is made up of 17 amino acids. Germline loops: CDR1 SGHDT, CDR2 YYEEEE. Trimming took 6 bases from V and 4 from J; bases not matched to a gene: 17. The clonotype comes from a man aged 40-55 years in good health and CMV-seronegative. This chain links TRBV5-6 with TRBJ2-3; 7 bases line up with TRBD2. Sequenced: PBMCs. Written as DNA, the CDR3 is TGTGCCAGCACCATGGCTATGGGGCTAGCGGCGGCAGATACGCAGTATTTT. As protein: CASTMAMGLAAADTQYF.